Here is one TCR beta chain with its context. Its antigen is unknown. The junction had 7 bases not matched to a gene; V was cut back by 2 bases and J by 1 base. The germline CDR1 and CDR2 sequences are KGHSH and LQKENI. CDR3 length: 16 residues. This record belongs to a study of early T cells in non-severe SARS-CoV-2 infection. Overall study: Sequencing input comprised bulk RNA from unsorted whole blood; chain pairing was not available.

cDNA molecules, individually, were tagged with unique molecular identifiers. TCRdb reprocessed the 5' RACE reads with MiXCR, giving one entry per CDR3 protein. The data contain fewer than 100,000 distinct CDR3 sequences, 5.5% to 7.5% of them singletons. General study results and limits: VDJdb matching favored anti-spike CD8 responses, missing private and CD4 specificities.

Sample: whole blood. The sequence was collected from an adult who was a healthcare worker with PCR-confirmed SARS-CoV-2 infection or an uninfected control (not recorded which). The J gene is TRBJ2-5, the V gene TRBV18; the match to TRBD2 covers 7 bases. The CDR3 DNA reads as TGTGCCAGCTCACCAGGGCTAGCGGCTTTCCAAGAGACCCAGTACTTC. Amino acid sequence: CASSPGLAAFQETQYF.